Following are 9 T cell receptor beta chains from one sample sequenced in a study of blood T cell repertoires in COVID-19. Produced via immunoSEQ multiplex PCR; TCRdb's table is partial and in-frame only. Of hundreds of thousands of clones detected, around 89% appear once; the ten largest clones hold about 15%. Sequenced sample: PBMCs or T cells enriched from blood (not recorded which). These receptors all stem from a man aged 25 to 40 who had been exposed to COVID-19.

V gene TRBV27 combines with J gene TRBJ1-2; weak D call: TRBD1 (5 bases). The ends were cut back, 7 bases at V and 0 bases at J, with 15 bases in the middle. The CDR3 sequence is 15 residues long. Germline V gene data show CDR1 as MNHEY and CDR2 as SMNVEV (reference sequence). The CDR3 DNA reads TGTGCCAGCACGCACCAAGGACACACTAACTATGGCTACACCTTC. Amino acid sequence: CASTHQGHTNYGYTF.

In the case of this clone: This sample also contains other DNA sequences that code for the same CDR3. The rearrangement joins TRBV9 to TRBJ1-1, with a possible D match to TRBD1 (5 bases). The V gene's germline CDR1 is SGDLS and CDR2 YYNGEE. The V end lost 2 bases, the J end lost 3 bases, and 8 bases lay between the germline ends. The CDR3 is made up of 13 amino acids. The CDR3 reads CASSVGGYTEAFF. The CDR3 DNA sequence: TGTGCCAGCAGCGTGGGGGGATACACTGAAGCTTTCTTT.

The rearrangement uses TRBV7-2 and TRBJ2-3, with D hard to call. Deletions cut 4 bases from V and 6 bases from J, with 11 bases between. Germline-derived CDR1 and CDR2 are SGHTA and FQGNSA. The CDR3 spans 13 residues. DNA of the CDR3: TGTGCCAGCAGCTCGATGGTGGGCGATACGCAGTATTTT. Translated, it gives CASSSMVGDTQYF. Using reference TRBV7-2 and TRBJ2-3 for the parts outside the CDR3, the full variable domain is GAGVSQSPSNKVTEKGKDVELRCDPISGHTALYWYRQSLGQGLEFLIYFQGNSAPDKSGLPSDRFSAERTGGSVSTLTIQRTQQEDSAVYLCASSSMVGDTQYFGPGTRLTVL.

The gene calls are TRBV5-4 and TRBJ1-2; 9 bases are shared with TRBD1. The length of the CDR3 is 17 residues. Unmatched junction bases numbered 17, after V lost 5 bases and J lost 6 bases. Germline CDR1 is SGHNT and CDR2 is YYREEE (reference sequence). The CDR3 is CASRKGRRTGAFNGYTF. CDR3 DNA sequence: TGTGCCAGCAGGAAGGGGCGGAGGACAGGGGCTTTCAATGGCTACACCTTC.

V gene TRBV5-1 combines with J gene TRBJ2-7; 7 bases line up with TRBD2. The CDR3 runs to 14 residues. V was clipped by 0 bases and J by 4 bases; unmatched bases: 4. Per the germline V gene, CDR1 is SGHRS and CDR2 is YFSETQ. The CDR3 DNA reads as TGCGCCAGCAGCTTGGAACTAGCGAGGTACGAGCAGTACTTC. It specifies CASSLELARYEQYF. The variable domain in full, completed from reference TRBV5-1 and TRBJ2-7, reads KAGVTQTPRYLIKTRGQQVTLSCSPISGHRSVSWYQQTPGQGLQFLFEYFSETQRNKGNFPGRFSGRQFSNSRSEMNVSTLELGDSALYLCASSLELARYEQYFGPGTRLTVT.

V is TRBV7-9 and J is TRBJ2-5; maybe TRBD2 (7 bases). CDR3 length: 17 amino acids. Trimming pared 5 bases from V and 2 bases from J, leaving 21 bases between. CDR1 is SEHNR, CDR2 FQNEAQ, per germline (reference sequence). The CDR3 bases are TGTGCCAGCAGCCCGAGACTAGCCTGGGGGGCACAAGAGACCCAGTACTTC. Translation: CASSPRLAWGAQETQYF.

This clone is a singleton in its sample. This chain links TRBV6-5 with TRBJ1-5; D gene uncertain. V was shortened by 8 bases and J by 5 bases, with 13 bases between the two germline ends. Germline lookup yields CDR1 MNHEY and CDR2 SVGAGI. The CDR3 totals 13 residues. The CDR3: CASSTVFDQPQHF. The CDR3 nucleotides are TGTGCCAGCTCTACAGTCTTTGATCAGCCCCAGCATTTT.

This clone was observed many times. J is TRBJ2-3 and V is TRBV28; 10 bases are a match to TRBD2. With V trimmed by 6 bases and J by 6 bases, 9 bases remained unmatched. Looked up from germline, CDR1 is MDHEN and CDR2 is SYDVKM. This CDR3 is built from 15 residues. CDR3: CASREGLAGADTQYF. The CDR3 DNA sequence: TGTGCCAGCAGGGAGGGGCTAGCGGGGGCGGATACGCAGTATTTT. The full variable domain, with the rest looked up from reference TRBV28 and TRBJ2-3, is DVKVTQSSRYLVKRTGEKVFLECVQDMDHENMFWYRQDPGLGLRLIYFSYDVKMKEKGDIPEGYSVSREKKERFSLILESASTNQTSMYLCASREGLAGADTQYFGPGTRLTVL.

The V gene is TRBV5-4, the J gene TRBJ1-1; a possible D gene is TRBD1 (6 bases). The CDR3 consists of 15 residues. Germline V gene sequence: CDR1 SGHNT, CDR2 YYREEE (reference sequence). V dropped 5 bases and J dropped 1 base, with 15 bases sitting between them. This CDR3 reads CASSFNRVGNTEAFF. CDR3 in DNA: TGTGCCAGCAGTTTTAACAGGGTAGGGAACACTGAAGCTTTCTTT.